These T cell receptor beta chains were read from a single sample in a study of T cells after yellow fever vaccination. A single record per CDR3 protein comes from TCRdb applying MiXCR to the 5' RACE reads. The sample carries under 550,000 distinct CDR3 sequences, 21% recorded once. The sequences come from PBMCs, collected less than 25 days after the first yellow fever vaccination. The receptors were gathered from a man aged 18 to 29 who received the YFV17D yellow fever vaccine. Each CDR3 is given with its conserved first and last residue. The order of the fields is V gene, D gene, J gene, clone size, CDR3 protein, CDR3 DNA. A D gene is named only where the DNA matches it firmly. Not every row has a clone size; where given, it reads once, few, many or a size class.

>TRBV18|-|TRBJ2-3|-
CASSTSQTSDTQYF
TGTGCCAGCTCAACGTCCCAGACTTCAGATACGCAGTATTTT
>TRBV7-2|-|TRBJ1-5|-
CASSLGFDSNQPQHF
TGTGCCAGCAGCTTGGGGTTCGACAGCAATCAGCCCCAGCATTTT
>TRBV20-1|-|TRBJ2-7|-
CSAREREFVYEQYF
TGCAGTGCTAGAGAGAGGGAATTCGTCTACGAGCAGTACTTC
>TRBV20-1|-|TRBJ2-1|few
CSASEGGRSYNEQFF
TGCAGTGCTAGTGAGGGGGGGCGGTCCTACAATGAGCAGTTCTTC
>TRBV5-1|-|TRBJ1-1|few
CASSQEGRDEAFF
TGCGCCAGCAGCCAAGAGGGGCGGGATGAAGCTTTCTTT
>TRBV5-4|-|TRBJ1-1|-
CASSFTGSTEAFF
TGTGCCAGCAGCTTCACAGGTAGCACTGAAGCTTTCTTT
>TRBV7-2|-|TRBJ1-2|-
CASSLVRAYTF
TGTGCCAGCAGCTTAGTAAGAGCCTACACCTTC
>TRBV15|-|TRBJ1-1|-
CATSGGPEAFF
TGTGCCACCAGCGGAGGCCCTGAAGCTTTCTTT
>TRBV10-3|TRBD1|TRBJ1-5|many
CAIKNDRGDSNQPQHF
TGTGCCATCAAAAACGACAGGGGTGATAGCAATCAGCCCCAGCATTTT
>TRBV4-3|TRBD1|TRBJ1-1|-
CASSQGTGVQGTEAFF
TGCGCCAGCAGCCAAGGGACAGGGGTTCAGGGGACTGAAGCTTTCTTT
>TRBV7-9|-|TRBJ1-2|-
CASSPQGGPYGYTF
TGTGCCAGCAGCCCCCAGGGAGGCCCCTATGGCTACACCTTC
>TRBV2|-|TRBJ1-6|-
CASSGGGGSPLHF
TGTGCCAGCAGCGGGGGGGGAGGATCACCCCTCCACTTT
>TRBV4-1|-|TRBJ1-5|once
CASSQASQGNQPQHF
TGCGCCAGCAGCCAAGCGTCACAGGGCAATCAGCCCCAGCATTTT
>TRBV28|TRBD1|TRBJ2-1|-
CASSSGQGDEQFF
TGTGCCAGCAGTTCGGGACAGGGCGATGAGCAGTTCTTC
>TRBV27|-|TRBJ2-3|-
CASFLGTSPSTDTQYF
TGTGCCAGCTTCCTAGGGACGTCCCCTAGCACAGATACGCAGTATTTT
>TRBV7-8|TRBD2|TRBJ2-7|many
CASSSGRDEQYF
TGTGCCAGCAGCTCTGGGAGGGACGAGCAGTACTTC
>TRBV4-3|-|TRBJ1-2|-
CASSQDDRFYGYTF
TGCGCCAGCAGCCAAGATGACAGGTTCTATGGCTACACCTTC
>TRBV6-5|-|TRBJ2-1|-
CASINLVNEQFF
TGTGCCAGCATTAATTTGGTCAATGAGCAGTTCTTC
>TRBV7-3|-|TRBJ2-5|-
CASSLMGRFQETQYF
TGTGCCAGCAGCTTAATGGGGCGATTCCAAGAGACCCAGTACTTC
>TRBV29-1|-|TRBJ1-2|-
CSVEVGGYGYTF
TGCAGCGTTGAAGTGGGGGGCTATGGCTACACCTTC
>TRBV12-3/TRBV12-4|-|TRBJ2-3|many
CASSRDSTDTQYF
TGTGCCAGCAGCCGGGACAGCACAGATACGCAGTATTTT
>TRBV24-1|TRBD1|TRBJ2-3|-
CATSDSGGFSDTQYF
TGTGCCACCAGTGATTCAGGGGGCTTCTCAGATACGCAGTATTTT
>TRBV12-5|TRBD2|TRBJ2-5|few
CASGASGLAVQETQYF
TGTGCTAGTGGTGCCTCGGGACTAGCGGTCCAAGAGACCCAGTACTTC
>TRBV25-1|-|TRBJ2-3|-
CASSEEAVYTNFNKYF
TGTGCCAGCAGTGAAGAGGCAGTATATACCAACTTCAATAAGTATTTT
>TRBV12-3/TRBV12-4|-|TRBJ2-3|many
CASSSGAGSFTDTQYF
TGTGCCAGCAGTTCAGGGGCCGGTTCCTTCACAGATACGCAGTATTTT
>TRBV9|-|TRBJ2-2|few
CASSPRMGGDSNTGELFF
TGTGCCAGCAGCCCCCGAATGGGTGGGGACTCTAACACCGGGGAGCTGTTTTTT
>TRBV6-4|-|TRBJ2-3|few
CASSAGTRSTDTQYF
TGTGCCAGCAGTGCCGGGACAAGAAGCACAGATACGCAGTATTTT
>TRBV2|-|TRBJ1-1|few
CASRYTEAFF
TGTGCCAGCAGATACACTGAAGCTTTCTTT
>TRBV20-1|-|TRBJ2-5|few
CRTQRQETQYF
TGCAGGACTCAAAGGCAGGAGACCCAGTACTTC
>TRBV4-1|-|TRBJ2-3|-
CASSLEGIRADTQYF
TGCGCCAGCAGCCTAGAGGGGATTCGCGCAGATACGCAGTATTTT